Detailed here is one T cell receptor (beta chain). This clonotype was seen more than once but under ten times. It has no known antigen specificity. No much larger clone is present one base from it, and per-base qualities are unavailable. This specimen's treatment or condition label, interpreted: in vitro stimulation with specific CMV peptide epitopes to enrich CMV-specific T cells. V is cut back by 3 bases and J by 5 bases, with 6 bases in the junction unmatched. Taken from the germline V gene, the CDR1 and CDR2 loops are MGHRA and YSYEKL. The CDR3 starts with the cysteine, ends with the phenylalanine, and has 14 residues. Kept here is only the CDR3 DNA, which spans 42 bases and is read in frame from base 1. The entry originates in a study of T cell repertoires in cytomegalovirus infection (dated by TCRdb to between 2018 and 2021). Turning to the overall study: Peptide stimulations targeted recently identified HLA-C-restricted CMV epitopes, whose presentation resists viral immunomodulation, together with well-studied HLA-B-restricted epitopes. Donor HLA type was relevant to the analysis, as public TCR beta signatures indicated carriage of CMV infection together with the matching HLA type. On the study overall, not on this receptor specifically: In both this cohort and an independent cohort of more than 350 donors, the cumulative frequency of public TCR beta family members distinguished carriers of CMV infection plus the relevant HLA type. The ex vivo response was dominated by HLA-C-restricted CMV-specific TCR beta clonotypes, and the single most frequent clonotype in two of eight donors was supplied by these HLA-C-restricted clonotypes.

Sequenced using an Illumina HiSeq 1500. TCRdb ran its own pipeline on the public reads, namely fastp trimming at Q25 and MiXCR clone calling, and kept in-frame beta chains. Rows are unified per CDR3 protein, each entry keeping the most common DNA and genes. Across this sample there are 100,000 or so distinct CDR3 sequences, with roughly 41% seen only once. The ten largest clones represent 74% of the sample. This sequence originates from a human donor in good health (CMV status not recorded). Some clones in this sample may be carry-over from other donors' samples. The V and J segments used are TRBV4-1 and TRBJ2-5, and 7 bases in between align with TRBD1. The sequencing used CD8+ T cells from cultured PBMCs, collected from culture after CMV antigen stimulation. The base sequence is TGCGCCAGCAGCCAGCCGACAGGGTCGGAGACCCAGTACTTC. Translated, it gives CASSQPTGSETQYF.